The 29 T cell receptor beta chains presented below share a single source sample, sequenced in a study of OX40 agonist ivuxolimab in advanced cancers. The protocol was immunoSEQ multiplex PCR, while the TCRdb copy is restricted to in-frame clones and leaves out a portion. Of about 21,000 clones listed, about 79% are singletons. The sample here was CD4+ or CD8+ T cells sorted from blood, taken in a trial of the OX40 agonist ivuxolimab. The receptors were sampled from an adult with an advanced solid tumor such as melanoma, head and neck, liver or kidney cancer.

The chain uses TRBV28 and TRBJ1-1; unclear D gene. The CDR3 has 14 amino acids. CDR1 is MDHEN and CDR2 is SYDVKM in the germline V gene. Trimming shortened V by 11 bases and J by 0 bases, and 16 bases separated the two germline ends. The CDR3 here is CACTPGSMNTEAFF. The CDR3 nucleotides are TGTGCCTGCACCCCAGGTTCCATGAACACTGAAGCTTTCTTT.

The chain carries TRBV5-1 and TRBJ2-7; 11 positions agree with TRBD2. This CDR3 is 15 amino acids long. Germline V lookup: CDR1 SGHRS, CDR2 YFSETQ. J gave up 5 bases and V 2 bases, and 6 bases lay outside the gene matches. The CDR3 DNA reads TGCGCCAGCAGCTTAATAGCGGGAGGGTTAGACGAGCAGTACTTC. Its translation is CASSLIAGGLDEQYF.

The chain uses TRBV7-9 and TRBJ1-2; D is unclear. Germline V gene sequence: CDR1 SEHNR, CDR2 FQNEAQ (reference sequence). The CDR3 spans 13 residues. Trimming removed 3 bases at V and 4 bases at J, with 9 bases between. CDR3 bases: TGTGCCAGCAGCTTTTTGGGAGGCTATGGCTACACCTTC. This encodes CASSFLGGYGYTF.

This sequence joins TRBV21-1 and TRBJ1-5; the DNA was not compared with TRBD1, the D call given in the table. TRBV21-1 is noted as a pseudogene. The CDR3 has 18 amino acids. The CDR3 loop is CASSKTLGGTGNDQPQHF. The DNA for the CDR3 is TGTGCCAGCAGCAAAACTCTAGGGGGAACAGGGAACGATCAGCCCCAGCATTTT.

Here the CDR3 reads CASSLTGTGLTEAFF. For the CDR3, the DNA is TGTGCCAGTAGTCTAACCGGGACAGGGCTAACTGAAGCTTTCTTT. This chain uses TRBV19 with TRBJ1-1; TRBD1 matches at 9 bases. CDR3 size: 15 residues. Germline trimming cut 5 bases from V and 5 bases from J; bases unmatched to any gene: 9. From germline, CDR1 is LNHDA and CDR2 SQIVND (reference sequence).

The rearrangement joins TRBV5-1 to TRBJ2-1, with 11 bases identical to TRBD2. Germline V gene sequence: CDR1 SGHRS, CDR2 YFSETQ. The CDR3 totals 18 residues. Trimming took 1 base from V and 3 from J; bases not matched to a gene: 9. CDR3 DNA: TGCGCCAGCAGCTTGACGACTAGCGGGAAGTCCTTCTACAATGAGCAGTTCTTC. This translates into CASSLTTSGKSFYNEQFF.

The chain couples TRBV4-1 to TRBJ2-1; weak D call: TRBD2 (5 bases). Deletions cut 3 bases from V and 2 bases from J, with 14 bases between. Germline CDR1 reads MGHRA; CDR2 reads YSYEKL. This CDR3 is 16 amino acids long. CDR3 protein: CASSQAQRMAYNEQFF. CDR3 DNA sequence: TGCGCCAGCAGCCAGGCCCAGCGGATGGCCTACAATGAGCAGTTCTTC.

CDR3 sequence reads: CASSIFPSSYNEQFF. The CDR3, as DNA: TGTGCCAGTAGTATATTTCCCAGCTCCTACAATGAGCAGTTCTTC. The rearrangement links TRBV19 to TRBJ2-1, with D uncertain. The CDR3 sequence is 15 residues long. Trimming took off 2 bases at V and 0 bases at J, with 8 bases between the two ends. The V gene's germline CDR1 is LNHDA and CDR2 SQIVND (reference sequence).

This chain uses TRBV6-1 with TRBJ2-7; perhaps TRBD1 as D (6 bases). V was shortened by 6 bases and J by 4 bases, with 13 bases between the two germline ends. CDR1 and CDR2 from the germline V gene are MNHNS and SASEGT. CDR3 size: 13 residues. The CDR3 loop reads CASRGTFSYEQYF. The CDR3 nucleotides read TGTGCCAGCAGAGGGACATTCTCGTACGAGCAGTACTTC.

The V and J genes are TRBV18 and TRBJ2-1, with 9 bases fitting TRBD2. V dropped 3 bases and J dropped 4; count of bases not matched to a gene: 10. Germline loops: CDR1 KGHSH, CDR2 LQKENI. CDR3 length equals 17 residues. The DNA of the CDR3 is TGTGCCAGCTCACCCACTCCCGGGACTAGCAGTTACAATGAGCAGTTCTTC. Encoded protein: CASSPTPGTSSYNEQFF.

The J gene is TRBJ1-4, the V gene TRBV5-1; perhaps TRBD1 as D (6 bases). Between the trimmed V and J ends, which lost 0 bases and 3 bases, there was a span of 12 bases. This CDR3 has 16 amino acids. The germline V gene has CDR1 SGHRS and CDR2 YFSETQ. CDR3 coding DNA: TGCGCCAGCAGCTTGGCCGTGGGGGCCCCTAATGAAAAACTGTTTTTT. Translation: CASSLAVGAPNEKLFF.

The chain recombines TRBV7-9 with TRBJ2-7; D is perhaps TRBD1 or TRBD2 (6 bases each). In germline, CDR1 is SEHNR, CDR2 FQNEAQ (reference sequence). V lost 3 bases and J 7 bases, leaving 19 bases between the germline ends. The CDR3 consists of 15 residues. Here the CDR3 reads CASSLPQGLGGEQYF. CDR3 sequence (DNA): TGTGCCAGCAGCTTGCCACAGGGCCTAGGGGGGGAGCAGTACTTC. Looking up the rest from reference TRBV7-9 and TRBJ2-7 gives the full variable domain: DTGVSQNPRHKITKRGQNVTFRCDPISEHNRLYWYRQTLGQGPEFLTYFQNEAQLEKSRLLSDRFSAERPKGSFSTLEIQRTEQGDSAMYLCASSLPQGLGGEQYFGPGTRLTVT.

This clone was seen once. The chain combines TRBV27 with TRBJ2-7, with D possibly TRBD2 on 5 matching bases. This CDR3 region has 15 residues. Germline CDR1 and CDR2: MNHEY and SMNVEV (reference sequence). V was pared by 5 bases and J by 2 bases, with 16 bases between. This chain's CDR3 is CASSPTATGTYEQYF. The DNA for the CDR3 is TGTGCCAGCAGTCCAACCGCGACGGGGACCTACGAGCAGTACTTC.

To note about this clone: Other nucleotide sequences in the sample specify the same CDR3. The chain links TRBV27 to TRBJ2-1, with TRBD1 identical over 7 bases. This CDR3 region has 13 residues. The J segment lost 7 bases and the V segment lost 0 bases, leaving 0 bases of the junction unmatched. Germline-derived CDR1 and CDR2 are MNHEY and SMNVEV (reference sequence). Written as DNA, the CDR3 is TGTGCCAGCAGTTTATCCAGGGGGAATGAGCAGTTCTTC. Its translation: CASSLSRGNEQFF.

The V and J genes are TRBV28 and TRBJ2-7; D may be TRBD1 (5 bases). The CDR3 sequence is 13 residues long. Germline-derived CDR1 and CDR2 are MDHEN and SYDVKM. The V end was cut by 4 bases, the J end by 1 base, with 8 bases between. The CDR3 sequence is CASSWGRSYEQYF. CDR3 coding DNA: TGTGCCAGCAGTTGGGGCCGATCCTACGAGCAGTACTTC.

The CDR3 protein is CASSALQGASRDTQYF. CDR3 nucleotide sequence: TGTGCCAGCAGCGCCCTACAGGGGGCCAGTAGAGATACGCAGTATTTT. This chain links TRBV9 with TRBJ2-3, with 9 positions matching TRBD1. Looked up from germline, CDR1 is SGDLS and CDR2 is YYNGEE. The CDR3 is 16 amino acids. V gave up 3 bases and J gave up 5 bases; unmatched junction bases: 10. Full variable domain (remainder filled in from reference TRBV9 and TRBJ2-3): DSGVTQTPKHLITATGQRVTLRCSPRSGDLSVYWYQQSLDQGLQFLIQYYNGEERAKGNILERFSAQQFPDLHSELNLSSLELGDSALYFCASSALQGASRDTQYFGPGTRLTVL.

The chain carries TRBV30 and TRBJ1-5; no firm D call. CDR3 length: 13 residues. V was cut by 1 base and J by 3 bases, with 7 bases left in between. The germline CDR1 and CDR2 sequences are GTSNPN and SVGIG (reference sequence). CDR3 protein: CAWSGMINQPQHF. The CDR3 DNA reads TGTGCCTGGAGTGGGATGATCAATCAGCCCCAGCATTTT.

The chain carries TRBV15 and TRBJ1-1, with a weak D call TRBD1 (6 bases). This CDR3 spans 14 amino acids. The V and J ends lost 3 bases and 3 bases respectively, with 11 bases between them. In germline, CDR1 is LNHNV, CDR2 YYDKDF (reference sequence). For the CDR3, the DNA is TGTGCCACCAGCAGGGGGGCAGGGGACACTGAAGCTTTCTTT. Its protein is CATSRGAGDTEAFF.

The count of this clone is one. V gene TRBV9 combines with J gene TRBJ2-2; D gene ambiguous. Trimming removed 3 bases at V and 6 bases at J, with 3 bases between. This CDR3 spans 11 amino acids. Germline V gene data show CDR1 as SGDLS and CDR2 as YYNGEE. In DNA, the CDR3 is TGTGCCAGCAGCGAAGCCGGGGAGCTGTTTTTT. Translation gives CASSEAGELFF.

This clone has a single count. V is TRBV4-1 and J is TRBJ2-1; the D gene could be TRBD1 or TRBD2 (5 bases each). CDR1 MGHRA and CDR2 YSYEKL come from the germline V gene. The CDR3 contains 16 residues. V was shortened by 3 bases and J by 5 bases, with 17 bases between the two germline ends. The DNA of the CDR3 is TGCGCCAGCAGCCACCGGGTTCAGGGAGAGGACAATGAGCAGTTCTTC. This codes for CASSHRVQGEDNEQFF.

The V call is TRBV10-3, the J call TRBJ2-2, with D perhaps TRBD2 (6 bases). Germline V CDR1 and CDR2: ENHRY, SYGVKD. V was cut by 3 bases and J by 3 bases, with 17 bases left in between. CDR3 length equals 17 residues. This CDR3 is CAISDLSPGVDTGELFF. The CDR3 DNA sequence: TGTGCCATCAGTGACCTTTCTCCGGGAGTAGACACCGGGGAGCTGTTTTTT.

The genes are TRBV5-6 and TRBJ2-3; 11 bases align to TRBD2. After removal of 1 base from V and 6 bases from J, the junction contained 7 bases not matched to a gene. This CDR3 is built from 16 residues. CDR1 is SGHDT, CDR2 YYEEEE, per germline. CDR3 amino acids: CASSLLAGGPKDTQYF. The DNA for the CDR3 is TGTGCCAGCAGCTTGTTAGCGGGAGGGCCAAAGGATACGCAGTATTTT.

J is TRBJ2-1 and V is TRBV9, with 14 bases identical to TRBD2. V was pared by 3 bases and J by 8 bases, with 4 bases of the junction left unmatched. This CDR3 is 15 amino acids long. The germline CDR1 and CDR2 sequences are SGDLS and YYNGEE. CDR3 region: CASSAGTSGRDEQFF. CDR3 nucleotide sequence: TGTGCCAGCAGCGCGGGGACTAGCGGGAGAGATGAGCAGTTCTTC.

V and J are TRBV2 and TRBJ2-7; D is unresolved. Trimming took off 3 bases at V and 1 base at J, with 10 bases between the two ends. The length of the CDR3 is 14 residues. Per germline, CDR1 SNHLY and CDR2 FYNNEI. For the CDR3, the DNA is TGTGCCAGCAGTGACACGGGTTCTTCCTACGAGCAGTACTTC. Protein sequence: CASSDTGSSYEQYF.

The gene calls are TRBV7-9 and TRBJ2-1; 10 nucleotides agree with TRBD2. The CDR3 has 15 residues. From germline, CDR1 is SEHNR and CDR2 FQNEAQ (reference sequence). With 5 bases clipped from V and 7 bases from J, the junction kept 8 bases outside the gene matches. CDR3 amino acids: CASSPSGRARNEQFF. CDR3 in DNA: TGTGCCAGCAGCCCAAGCGGGAGGGCCCGGAATGAGCAGTTCTTC.

This chain uses TRBV7-8 with TRBJ2-2; D gene ambiguous. Per the germline V gene, CDR1 is SGHVS and CDR2 is FQNEAQ. V lost 1 base and J 4 bases, leaving 16 bases between the germline ends. The CDR3 sequence is 17 residues long. The CDR3 DNA follows: TGTGCCAGCAGCTTAGGGGTCCCCAGCGAGTTCACCGGGGAGCTGTTTTTT. It specifies CASSLGVPSEFTGELFF.

V gene TRBV9 combines with J gene TRBJ2-2; D is unclear. The V gene's germline CDR1 is SGDLS and CDR2 YYNGEE. V was trimmed by 0 bases and J by 5 bases, leaving 5 bases between them. CDR3 size: 13 residues. As DNA, the CDR3 is TGTGCCAGCAGCGTAGGGGTGACCGGGGAGCTGTTTTTT. Its protein product is CASSVGVTGELFF.

This chain connects TRBV29-1 to TRBJ1-3; D unresolved. Germline loops: CDR1 SQVTM, CDR2 ANQGSEA. The ends were cut back, 6 bases at V and 4 bases at J, with 10 bases in the middle. CDR3 length equals 12 residues. The CDR3 loop reads CSVILAGNTIYF. DNA of the CDR3: TGCAGCGTCATCTTGGCCGGAAACACCATATATTTT.

The chain has TRBV30 and TRBJ2-3, with 10 bases fitting TRBD2. The V gene end was trimmed by 2 bases and the J gene end by 4 bases; junction bases not matched to a gene: 9. Per germline, CDR1 GTSNPN and CDR2 SVGIG (reference sequence). The CDR3 contains 16 residues. In DNA, the CDR3 is TGTGCCTGGAGTCTCGGGCTAGCGGGAGACCCAGATACGCAGTATTTT. Protein sequence: CAWSLGLAGDPDTQYF.